Listed below are T cell receptor beta chains from one sample, sequenced in a study of tumor-infiltrating lymphocytes in localized non-small cell lung cancer. Here immunoSEQ multiplex PCR was the method, and the copy in TCRdb shows in-frame clones only, minus some. The table records 9,500 to 15,000 clones, roughly 76% of them present only once. Sequencing was carried out using uninvolved lung tissue not adjacent to the tumor. Receptor source: a human donor with non-small cell lung cancer. The CDR3 runs from the conserved cysteine through the conserved F or W. Each record gives: D gene, V gene, J gene, clone size, CDR3 protein, CDR3 DNA. The D gene is left open where the match is weak. The size of a clone is reported for some rows only, either as once, few or many, or as a class for expanded clones.

D: .
V: TRBV18
J: TRBJ2-1
size: .
CDR3: CASSPPSLNYNEQFF
DNA: TGTGCCAGCTCACCACCGTCCCTAAACTACAATGAGCAGTTCTTC

D: .
V: TRBV5-5
J: TRBJ1-5
size: few
CDR3: CASSLGENQPQHF
DNA: TGTGCCAGCAGCTTGGGCGAGAATCAGCCCCAGCATTTT

D: TRBD1
V: TRBV28
J: TRBJ2-7
size: .
CDR3: CASGTARYEQYF
DNA: TGTGCCAGCGGGACAGCGCGCTACGAGCAGTACTTC

D: .
V: TRBV4-1
J: TRBJ1-2
size: .
CDR3: CASSLQNAVGNYGYTF
DNA: TGCGCCAGCAGCCTACAGAATGCCGTAGGTAACTATGGCTACACCTTC

D: .
V: TRBV9
J: TRBJ1-1
size: .
CDR3: CASRGGNTEAFF
DNA: TGTGCCAGCAGGGGGGGGAACACTGAAGCTTTCTTT

D: TRBD1
V: TRBV9
J: TRBJ1-1
size: .
CDR3: CASSPGSVMGQANTEAFF
DNA: TGTGCCAGCAGCCCGGGCAGTGTCATGGGACAGGCGAACACTGAAGCTTTCTTT

D: TRBD1
V: TRBV6-5
J: TRBJ2-1
size: .
CDR3: CASTRDRVRGNEQFF
DNA: TGTGCCAGCACCCGGGACAGGGTTAGGGGCAATGAGCAGTTCTTC

D: .
V: TRBV5-1
J: TRBJ2-1
size: .
CDR3: CASSLVQALRSSYNGQFF
DNA: TGCGCCAGCAGCTTGGTTCAGGCGCTGAGGAGCTCCTACAATGGGCAGTTCTTC

D: .
V: TRBV9
J: TRBJ2-7
size: .
CDR3: CASGSGTLNSGYEQYF
DNA: TGTGCCAGCGGCTCAGGGACTCTCAATTCGGGCTACGAGCAGTACTTC

D: TRBD1
V: TRBV30
J: TRBJ2-7
size: .
CDR3: CAWSRDRGQVGAYEQYF
DNA: TGTGCCTGGTCCCGGGACAGGGGGCAGGTCGGGGCCTACGAGCAGTACTTC

D: .
V: TRBV6-5
J: TRBJ2-1
size: few
CDR3: CASSYPPEGNEQFF
DNA: TGTGCCAGCAGTTATCCCCCGGAGGGCAATGAGCAGTTCTTC

D: .
V: TRBV7-2
J: TRBJ1-1
size: few
CDR3: CASSFRVSSGNTEAFF
DNA: TGTGCCAGCAGCTTCCGGGTCAGCTCCGGGAACACTGAAGCTTTCTTT

D: .
V: TRBV19
J: TRBJ1-1
size: .
CDR3: CASSIWGNLNTEAFF
DNA: TGTGCCAGTAGTATTTGGGGCAATCTGAACACTGAAGCTTTCTTT

D: .
V: TRBV6-1
J: TRBJ1-3
size: .
CDR3: CASEQASSGNTIYF
DNA: TGTGCCAGCGAACAGGCGAGCTCTGGAAACACCATATATTTT

D: .
V: TRBV7-2
J: TRBJ1-2
size: .
CDR3: CASSLTSGTGYTF
DNA: TGTGCCAGCAGCTTAACCTCCGGGACTGGCTACACCTTC

D: .
V: TRBV5-1
J: TRBJ1-2
size: few
CDR3: CASSLVDSHGYTF
DNA: TGTGCCAGCAGCTTGGTGGACAGCCATGGCTACACCTTC

D: .
V: TRBV5-4
J: TRBJ1-2
size: .
CDR3: CASSTTASYGYTF
DNA: TGTGCCAGCAGCACGACGGCCAGCTATGGCTACACCTTC

D: .
V: TRBV10-3
J: TRBJ2-3
size: .
CDR3: CAITLEDDTQYF
DNA: TGTGCCATCACACTAGAGGACGATACGCAGTATTTT

D: TRBD2
V: TRBV30
J: TRBJ2-5
size: .
CDR3: CACTPASGRKTQYF
DNA: TGTGCCTGTACCCCGGCTAGCGGGAGGAAGACCCAGTACTTC

D: TRBD2
V: TRBV14
J: TRBJ2-5
size: .
CDR3: CASSQGVITSGTQETQYF
DNA: TGTGCCAGCAGCCAAGGGGTCATCACTAGCGGTACCCAAGAGACCCAGTACTTC

D: TRBD1
V: TRBV6-5
J: TRBJ1-5
size: .
CDR3: CASRRTGRNQPQHF
DNA: TGTGCCAGCCGCCGGACAGGGAGAAATCAGCCCCAGCATTTT

D: TRBD1
V: TRBV4-2
J: TRBJ2-2
size: .
CDR3: CASRMDRGGDTGELFF
DNA: TGTGCCAGCCGAATGGACAGGGGGGGTGACACCGGGGAGCTGTTTTTT

D: .
V: TRBV4-3
J: TRBJ2-1
size: .
CDR3: CASSQEPSPSSYNEQFF
DNA: TGCGCCAGCAGCCAAGAGCCTTCACCAAGCTCCTACAATGAGCAGTTCTTC

D: .
V: TRBV27
J: TRBJ1-5
size: .
CDR3: CASKSSNQPQHF
DNA: TGTGCCAGCAAGTCTTCCAATCAGCCCCAGCATTTT

D: .
V: TRBV9
J: TRBJ2-3
size: .
CDR3: CASSVRTASTDTQYF
DNA: TGTGCCAGCAGCGTGCGGACAGCTAGCACAGATACGCAGTATTTT